This record concerns one TCR beta chain sequence. This record belongs to a study of shared clonotypes between healthy human individuals. V gave up 6 bases and J gave up 4 bases; unmatched junction bases: 6. Germline assignment: CDR1 MNHNS and CDR2 SASEGT. The CDR3 runs 15 residues. Profiled with immunoSEQ multiplex PCR; TCRdb holds only in-frame clones, not every one. The sample has more than 2 million clones; around 96% are singletons. Terminally differentiated effector memory CD45RA+ cells were left out of the naive CD8 fraction, which was CD45RO-negative and positively selected for CCR7. Sample: naive CD8+ T cells sorted from blood. The chain joins TRBV6-1 to TRBJ2-1; 10 positions match TRBD1. The source is a man younger than 35 in good health. The CDR3 spells CASSLDRGGYNEQFF. CDR3 DNA sequence: TGTGCCAGCAGCCTGGACAGGGGGGGGTACAATGAGCAGTTCTTC.